Presented here are 15 T cell receptor beta chains from one specimen sequenced in a study of beta chain features in type 1 diabetes. Expressed TCRB transcripts got sequenced, as all isolated RNA was reverse transcribed. Produced via immunoSEQ multiplex PCR; TCRdb's table is partial and in-frame only. In the table there are about 150,000 clones, approximately 8.1% of which are singletons. The specimen sequenced was central memory CD4+ T cells from blood. These receptors came from a man younger than 35 in good health.

In its sample, this clone was seen a few times. The V and J genes are TRBV5-1 and TRBJ2-1; 15 bases are a match to TRBD2. J was trimmed by 0 bases and V by 3 bases; bases with no gene match: 4. Looked up from germline, CDR1 is SGHRS and CDR2 is YFSETQ. The CDR3 is 18 amino acids. CDR3 DNA sequence: TGCGCCAGCAGCTCAGGGACTAGCGGGAGGAGCTCCTACAATGAGCAGTTCTTC. This translates into CASSSGTSGRSSYNEQFF.

This clone has just a few counts. The chain recombines TRBV15 with TRBJ2-6; TRBD1 agrees at 8 bases. The junction had 10 bases not matched to a gene; V was cut back by 6 bases and J by 0 bases. This CDR3 has 18 residues. CDR1 and CDR2 (germline): LNHNV, YYDKDF (reference sequence). CDR3 sequence: CATSNTGTGLSGANVLTF. CDR3 nucleotides: TGTGCCACCAGTAACACAGGGACAGGACTCTCTGGGGCCAACGTCCTGACTTTC.

This clone was seen more than once but under ten times. The V and J genes are TRBV15 and TRBJ2-1; D call uncertain. This CDR3 comprises 14 residues. The germline gives CDR1 LNHNV, CDR2 YYDKDF (reference sequence). V was cut by 1 base and J by 6 bases, with 10 bases left in between. The CDR3 loop is CATSRGGTSNEQFF. In nucleotides, the CDR3 is TGTGCCACCAGCAGAGGTGGCACGTCCAATGAGCAGTTCTTC.

This clone was detected only a few times. The chain carries TRBV7-2 and TRBJ2-5, with 9 bases aligning to TRBD2. The CDR3 contains 17 residues. The V gene end was trimmed by 7 bases and the J gene end by 4 bases; junction bases not matched to a gene: 16. The germline CDR1 and CDR2 sequences are SGHTA and FQGNSA. In nucleotides, the CDR3 is TGTGCCAGCAAATTGTTAGCGGGAGTGGGGACTGGAGAGACCCAGTACTTC. Protein sequence: CASKLLAGVGTGETQYF.

This clone came up a few times. The chain joins TRBV5-1 to TRBJ2-3, with unresolved D. V was trimmed by 4 bases and J by 5 bases, leaving 17 bases between them. The CDR3 is 15 amino acids. Looked up from germline, CDR1 is SGHRS and CDR2 is YFSETQ. In DNA form, the CDR3 reads TGCGCCAGCAGCCAAGGAGAGGTTATCCGAGATACGCAGTATTTT. Translated, it gives CASSQGEVIRDTQYF.

This chain uses TRBV7-3 with TRBJ2-7; 7 nucleotides agree with TRBD2. Germline V CDR1 and CDR2: SGHTA, FQGTGA. The V segment lost 1 base and the J segment 5 bases; nucleotides outside the gene matches: 2. CDR3 length equals 13 residues. The CDR3 spells CASSLRGGDEQYF. Written as DNA, the CDR3 is TGTGCCAGCAGCTTAAGGGGGGGGGACGAGCAGTACTTC.

This chain links TRBV28 with TRBJ1-5, with 8 positions matching TRBD1. V shed 7 bases, J shed 2 bases, and the junction held 7 bases outside the gene matches. Germline CDR1 MDHEN, CDR2 SYDVKM. The CDR3 loop spans 15 amino acids. CDR3 sequence (DNA): TGTGCCAGCAATCGGACAGGGTATGGCAATCAGCCCCAGCATTTT. Translated: CASNRTGYGNQPQHF.

V usage is TRBV28 and J usage is TRBJ1-5; the D gene is possibly TRBD1 (5 bases). V lost 3 bases to trimming and J lost 0 bases, with 18 bases between them. The CDR3 has 18 residues. The germline V gene has CDR1 MDHEN and CDR2 SYDVKM. CDR3 sequence: CASSFGLTDSYSNQPQHF. The CDR3 nucleotides are TGTGCCAGCAGTTTTGGGTTGACAGACTCCTATAGCAATCAGCCCCAGCATTTT.

The chain carries TRBV7-2 and TRBJ1-5; the D gene is possibly TRBD1 (5 bases). Per the germline V gene, CDR1 is SGHTA and CDR2 is FQGNSA. The CDR3 extends over 15 amino acids. Trimming stripped 0 bases from V and 3 bases from J, with 9 bases between. The CDR3 is CASSLAGQTNQPQHF. The CDR3 DNA follows: TGTGCCAGCAGCTTAGCAGGACAAACCAATCAGCCCCAGCATTTT. Drawing the rest from reference TRBV7-2 and TRBJ1-5, the complete variable domain is GAGVSQSPSNKVTEKGKDVELRCDPISGHTALYWYRQSLGQGLEFLIYFQGNSAPDKSGLPSDRFSAERTGGSVSTLTIQRTQQEDSAVYLCASSLAGQTNQPQHFGDGTRLSIL.

This clone was picked up many times. The chain couples TRBV30 to TRBJ2-1; D perhaps matches TRBD2 (5 bases). CDR1 and CDR2 (germline): GTSNPN, SVGIG (reference sequence). Trimming stripped 7 bases from V and 8 bases from J, with 15 bases between. The CDR3 sequence is 12 residues long. The CDR3 loop reads CASSKARDEQFF. CDR3 in DNA: TGTGCCTCTTCAAAGGCGCGGGATGAGCAGTTCTTC.

This clone was seen more than once but under ten times. The chain couples TRBV25-1 to TRBJ2-3; weak D call: TRBD2 (6 bases). This CDR3 is 16 amino acids long. Germline V gene data show CDR1 as MGHDK and CDR2 as SYGVNS. V lost 6 bases and J 4 bases, leaving 20 bases between the germline ends. DNA for the CDR3: TGTGCCAGCAGAGACTCAGGAGGGGTTAGACCAGATACGCAGTATTTT. Its translation is CASRDSGGVRPDTQYF.

The chain couples TRBV5-1 to TRBJ1-2, with TRBD1 identical over 10 bases. With V trimmed by 0 bases and J by 5 bases, 1 base remained unmatched. From germline, CDR1 is SGHRS and CDR2 YFSETQ. The CDR3 is 14 amino acids. The CDR3 region has the DNA TGCGCCAGCAGCTTGGGGACAGGGGGTTATGGCTACACCTTC. Translated: CASSLGTGGYGYTF.

This clone was found a few times. The J gene is TRBJ2-3, the V gene TRBV9; D is perhaps TRBD2 (5 bases). CDR1 and CDR2 from the germline V gene are SGDLS and YYNGEE. The CDR3 has 14 residues. Trimming cost V 0 bases and J 1 base, with 6 bases left between them. The CDR3 DNA reads TGTGCCAGCAGCGTAGAGAGGGGCACAGATACGCAGTATTTT. Protein sequence: CASSVERGTDTQYF.

This clone was found a few times. In DNA form, the CDR3 reads TGTGCCAGCAGTTTATGGGGTAGAGGGGGTGGTGTTGCTTTCTTT. This encodes CASSLWGRGGGVAFF. This chain links TRBV28 with TRBJ1-1; D possibly corresponds to TRBD1 (6 bases). Trimming left V 0 bases short and J 11 bases short, with 19 bases between. Germline loops: CDR1 MDHEN, CDR2 SYDVKM. This CDR3 comprises 15 residues. Complete variable domain (other parts from reference TRBV28 and TRBJ1-1): DVKVTQSSRYLVKRTGEKVFLECVQDMDHENMFWYRQDPGLGLRLIYFSYDVKMKEKGDIPEGYSVSREKKERFSLILESASTNQTSMYLCASSLWGRGGGVAFFGQGTRLTVV.

This clone was observed a few times. V and J are TRBV6-5 and TRBJ2-7, with D unclear. Germline V gene data show CDR1 as MNHEY and CDR2 as SVGAGI. CDR3 length equals 14 residues. V gave up 4 bases and J gave up 3 bases, with 13 bases separating them. The CDR3 DNA reads TGTGCCAGCAGTTTCCTACAGAGCCGCTACGAGCAGTACTTC. This encodes CASSFLQSRYEQYF.